The entry below gives a single TCR beta chain sequence along with its context. Its antigen is unknown. Other DNA sequences in this specimen translate into the identical CDR3. The table came from immunoSEQ multiplex PCR; TCRdb's copy has only in-frame clones and leaves some out. The sample has hundreds of thousands of clones; roughly 88% are singletons. Germline lookup yields CDR1 LNHNV and CDR2 YYDKDF (reference sequence). With V trimmed by 5 bases and J by 1 base, 5 bases remained unmatched. The CDR3 contains 15 residues. The sample is drawn from a study of cytomegalovirus exposure and HLA in healthy donors. General observations from the study: Despite most TCR sequences being rare, some public TCRs occurred in many donors.

Source material: PBMCs. The chain joins TRBV15 to TRBJ2-3; 8 bases map to TRBD1. The receptor was derived from a woman under 40 in good health and CMV-seronegative. For the CDR3, the DNA is TGTGCCACCAGCTCTGACAGGGGTCGCACAGATACGCAGTATTTT. Encoded protein: CATSSDRGRTDTQYF.